This TCR beta chain originates from a study of T cells in Graves' hyperthyroidism and ophthalmopathy. General observations from the study: A model of 13 V-J features distinguished ophthalmopathy from stable hyperthyroidism.

Clinical symptoms, serum thyroxine and TRAb, thyroid ultrasound and orbital computed tomography together formed the diagnostic basis. Amplified TCR beta CDR3 regions came from RNA transcripts. HTBI primers were employed in a first-round RT-PCR of the TCR CDR3. TCRdb called the multiplex PCR reads again in MiXCR, with one record for every CDR3 protein. The data show roughly 700,000 distinct CDR3 sequences, 17% seen once. This clonotype came up many times. Its antigen is undetermined. This CDR3 is 14 amino acids long. Trimming removed 1 base from V and 0 bases from J, with 6 bases in between. The germline V gene has CDR1 MNHNS and CDR2 SASEGT.

This TCR derives from a man between 50 and 59 years old with Graves' hyperthyroidism. The chain employs TRBV6-1 and TRBJ1-1; a possible D gene is TRBD1 (6 bases). Sequencing was done on a sample of blood. DNA of the CDR3: TGTGCCAGCAGTGAAGGACAGGTGAACACTGAAGCTTTCTTT. This sequence encodes CASSEGQVNTEAFF.